This entry lists 20 T cell receptor beta chains sequenced from one sample in a study of blood T cell repertoires in COVID-19. TCRdb's table, derived via immunoSEQ multiplex PCR, lists solely in-frame clones and lacks some. The sample yields about 280,000 clones, about 85% seen once. Material for sequencing was PBMCs or T cells enriched from blood (not recorded which). Every receptor here comes from a woman aged 45-59 years who had recovered from COVID-19.

The chain's CDR3 is CASSKPTSNQPQHF. CDR3 DNA sequence: TGTGCCAGCAGCAAGCCAACTAGCAATCAGCCCCAGCATTTT. The V call is TRBV5-6, the J call TRBJ1-5, with D unclear. This CDR3 comprises 14 residues. Germline CDR1 reads SGHDT; CDR2 reads YYEEEE. Trimming removed 4 bases from V and 0 bases from J, with 8 bases in between.

The genes are TRBV28 and TRBJ1-1, with 8 bases that match TRBD1. This CDR3 is built from 15 residues. CDR1 is MDHEN and CDR2 is SYDVKM in the germline V gene. The J segment lost 11 bases and the V segment lost 4 bases, leaving 15 bases of the junction unmatched. The CDR3 DNA reads as TGTGCCAGCAGTTCCGCGGAGCAGACAGGGGAGGCGGCTTTCTTT. Translated, it gives CASSSAEQTGEAAFF.

V and J are TRBV7-2 and TRBJ2-1; 8 nucleotides match TRBD2. The ends lost 5 bases at V and 6 bases at J; junction bases unmatched: 9. CDR3 size: 15 residues. Germline-derived CDR1 and CDR2 are SGHTA and FQGNSA. The CDR3 DNA reads TGTGCCAGCAGCCCGACTAGCGTCTATTTCAATGAGCAGTTCTTC. The encoded protein is CASSPTSVYFNEQFF.

V gene TRBV5-1 combines with J gene TRBJ2-2; a possible D gene is TRBD1 (6 bases). This CDR3 comprises 14 residues. Germline V gene lookup returns CDR1 SGHRS and CDR2 YFSETQ. The V end was cut by 5 bases, the J end by 3 bases, with 11 bases between. The CDR3 sequence is CASSSGTHTGELFF. CDR3 nucleotide sequence: TGCGCCAGCAGTTCCGGGACACACACCGGGGAGCTGTTTTTT.

J is TRBJ1-1 and V is TRBV27; D is perhaps TRBD1 (6 bases). Trimming removed 4 bases from V and 5 bases from J, with 23 bases in between. The germline V gene encodes CDR1 MNHEY and CDR2 SMNVEV (reference sequence). The CDR3 extends over 17 amino acids. The CDR3 sequence is CASSSLTTSGVGTEAFF. CDR3 coding DNA: TGTGCCAGCAGTTCCCTAACGACTTCAGGGGTCGGTACTGAAGCTTTCTTT.

The chain combines TRBV4-1 with TRBJ2-5; 11 positions agree with TRBD1. The germline V gene has CDR1 MGHRA and CDR2 YSYEKL. The CDR3 extends over 16 amino acids. J lost 5 bases, V lost 2 bases, and 7 bases had no gene match. The CDR3 DNA sequence: TGCGCCAGCAGCCAATCAGGACAGGGGGCAGGGGAGACCCAGTACTTC. This gives the protein CASSQSGQGAGETQYF.

The chain employs TRBV11-3 and TRBJ1-3; 7 nucleotides match TRBD1. With V trimmed by 5 bases and J by 0 bases, 4 bases remained unmatched. This CDR3 spans 15 amino acids. Germline assignment: CDR1 SGHNT and CDR2 YENEEA. CDR3 nucleotides: TGTGCCAGCAGCGACGGGACAGTCTCTGGAAACACCATATATTTT. Protein sequence: CASSDGTVSGNTIYF.

The chain combines TRBV28 with TRBJ1-2; maybe TRBD1 (6 bases). CDR1 and CDR2 (germline): MDHEN, SYDVKM. This CDR3 is built from 14 residues. V was cut by 1 base and J by 7 bases, with 13 bases left in between. The CDR3 sequence: CASSLSRGARGYTF. The CDR3 region has the DNA TGTGCCAGCAGTTTATCCAGGGGTGCTCGTGGCTACACCTTC.

Points on this clone: At one end, the junction sequence differs from germline, possibly due to a read error. The chain has TRBV12-3 or TRBV12-4 and TRBJ2-7, with a possible D match to TRBD2 (6 bases). This CDR3 spans 11 amino acids. DNA of the CDR3: TGTGCCAGCAGTTTAGGGCTAGCGATCTTATTC. It yields the protein CASSLGLAILF.

This sequence joins TRBV10-1 and TRBJ2-3, with 11 bases identical to TRBD2. Germline CDR1 reads WNHNN; CDR2 reads SYGVQD (reference sequence). The CDR3 consists of 16 residues. With V trimmed by 2 bases and J by 3 bases, 4 bases remained unmatched. As DNA, the CDR3 is TGCGCCAGCAGTGAGGCGAGACTAGCGGGGACAGATACGCAGTATTTT. Its translation is CASSEARLAGTDTQYF.

The chain uses TRBV15 and TRBJ1-2; D remains unclear. This CDR3 comprises 13 residues. Between the trimmed V and J ends, which lost 9 bases and 7 bases, there was a span of 18 bases. Germline assignment: CDR1 LNHNV and CDR2 YYDKDF (reference sequence). The CDR3 coding sequence is TGTGCCACAGCTCGGGCTTCGGGGTTTGGCTACACCTTC. Protein product: CATARASGFGYTF. The complete variable domain, with remaining parts taken from reference TRBV15 and TRBJ1-2, reads DAMVIQNPRYQVTQFGKPVTLSCSQTLNHNVMYWYQQKSSQAPKLLFHYYDKDFNNEADTPDNFQSRRPNTSFCFLDIRSPGLGDTAMYLCATARASGFGYTFGSGTRLTVV.

The V gene is TRBV5-4, the J gene TRBJ1-6; the D gene is possibly TRBD1 (5 bases). CDR3 size: 12 residues. The V gene lost 2 bases and the J gene lost 10 bases, with 7 bases spanning the gap. CDR1 is SGHNT and CDR2 is YYREEE in the germline V gene (reference sequence). CDR3 nucleotides: TGTGCCAGCAGCTTAGGGGAATCACCCCTCCACTTT. Amino acid sequence: CASSLGESPLHF.

The chain has TRBV5-5 and TRBJ2-3; D not certain. V lost 0 bases and J lost 4, with 15 bases in between. The CDR3 spans 16 residues. The germline V gene has CDR1 SGHKS and CDR2 YYEKEE (reference sequence). This CDR3 is CASSLGLASGADTQYF. CDR3 DNA sequence: TGTGCCAGCAGCTTGGGTCTGGCCTCAGGTGCAGATACGCAGTATTTT. Full variable domain (remainder filled in from reference TRBV5-5 and TRBJ2-3): DAGVTQSPTHLIKTRGQQVTLRCSPISGHKSVSWYQQVLGQGPQFIFQYYEKEERGRGNFPDRFSARQFPNYSSELNVNALLLGDSALYLCASSLGLASGADTQYFGPGTRLTVL.

V usage is TRBV7-2 and J usage is TRBJ2-1, with TRBD2 identical over 9 bases. V dropped 1 base and J dropped 0; count of bases not matched to a gene: 7. CDR1 is SGHTA, CDR2 FQGNSA, per germline. The CDR3 length is 18 residues. The CDR3 protein is CASSLVGTSRSSYNEQFF. CDR3 coding DNA: TGTGCCAGCAGCTTAGTCGGGACTAGCCGGAGCTCCTACAATGAGCAGTTCTTC.

The chain recombines TRBV7-6 with TRBJ2-1; D not resolved. V was cut by 5 bases and J by 0 bases, with 11 bases left in between. This CDR3 has 15 amino acids. Germline V gives CDR1 SGHVS, CDR2 FNYEAQ. CDR3 loop: CASSVGSSSYNEQFF. The CDR3 DNA sequence: TGTGCCAGCAGCGTAGGATCTAGCTCCTACAATGAGCAGTTCTTC.

This sequence joins TRBV30 and TRBJ1-2, with TRBD1 matching 9 bases. CDR1 is GTSNPN and CDR2 is SVGIG in the germline V gene (reference sequence). The CDR3 has 14 residues. With V trimmed by 8 bases and J by 5 bases, 12 bases remained unmatched. DNA for the CDR3: TGTGCCCAAGACAGGGGGAGGTTCGGGTATGGCTACACCTTC. This encodes CAQDRGRFGYGYTF.

The chain carries TRBV5-6 and TRBJ1-5; D not resolved. The CDR3 spans 15 residues. From germline, CDR1 is SGHDT and CDR2 YYEEEE. V was shortened by 2 bases and J by 0 bases, with 9 bases between the two germline ends. DNA for the CDR3: TGTGCCAGCAGCTTTCGCGGTCATAGCAATCAGCCCCAGCATTTT. The encoded protein is CASSFRGHSNQPQHF.

This rearrangement joins TRBV24-1 to TRBJ2-3, with D unresolved. The CDR3 is 15 amino acids. Between the trimmed V and J ends, which lost 4 bases and 8 bases, there was a span of 18 bases. The V gene's germline CDR1 is KGHDR and CDR2 SFDVKD. The CDR3 reads CATSDPRSLSGTQYF. Here the CDR3 DNA reads TGTGCCACCAGTGACCCCCGATCCCTCTCCGGTACGCAGTATTTT.

This sequence joins TRBV19 and TRBJ1-4; 7 bases fit TRBD1. The J segment lost 0 bases and the V segment lost 7 bases, leaving 8 bases of the junction unmatched. This CDR3 has 16 amino acids. Looked up from germline, CDR1 is LNHDA and CDR2 is SQIVND (reference sequence). The CDR3 DNA reads TGTGCCAGTACTGATGGACAGGCCTCAACTAATGAAAAACTGTTTTTT. This encodes CASTDGQASTNEKLFF.

Points on this clone: The sample carries other DNA sequences with the same CDR3. The V gene is TRBV7-8, the J gene TRBJ2-7; 7 positions match TRBD1. Germline V gene lookup returns CDR1 SGHVS and CDR2 FQNEAQ. This CDR3 is 15 amino acids long. V was pared by 7 bases and J by 3 bases, with 12 bases of the junction left unmatched. CDR3 coding DNA: TGTGCCAGCATTCCTCTCCAGGCAGGGGGCTACGAGCAGTACTTC. Its protein is CASIPLQAGGYEQYF.